This T cell receptor (delta chain) derives from a study of gamma-delta T cells after stem cell transplantation. Germline V gene sequence: CDR1 TVYSNPD, CDR2 GDNSRS (reference sequence). V was shortened by 1 base and J by 0 bases, with 30 bases between the two germline ends. The CDR3 covers 20 residues. This clone was detected only a few times. One base separates it from a far larger clone, so it is likely a read error. This CDR3 is also generated by other DNA sequences in the sample. With CATT, TCRdb re-called clones from the RT-PCR reads. The top ten hold about 15% of the sample, which has about 1,700 delta-chain clones, roughly 15% seen once.

The chain links TRDV3 to TRDJ1, with a weak D call TRDD3 (6 bases). The source material was gamma-delta T cells. The TCR originated in a human donor. It is not recorded whose cells these are; they may come from a transplant donor. The CDR3 protein is CAFTRNPPNVLGGYTDKLIF. CDR3 nucleotide sequence: TGTGCCTTTACGAGGAACCCTCCTAACGTACTGGGTGGGTACACCGATAAACTCATCTTT.